This paragraph covers one T cell receptor (beta chain) sequence. This clonotype came up once. There is no known antigen for this receptor. Base qualities are not recorded, but no much larger clone differs from it by a single base. One read yields weak evidence. The CDR3 spans 16 residues, from the cysteine through the phenylalanine. Only CDR3 DNA is held: 48 bases, read in frame from base 1. CDR1 LGHDT and CDR2 YNNKEL were looked up in the germline V gene (reference sequence). From V the trimming removes 1 base and from J it removes 6 bases, while the gene matches leave 7 bases of the junction unaccounted for. This record belongs to a study of blood T cells in healthy people across ages (dated by TCRdb to between 2014 and 2016). Regarding the complete study: In model experiments, roughly one uniquely barcoded TCR beta cDNA molecule per two T cells was captured by template switching. Using deep sequencing normalized with unique cDNA molecular identifiers, the study measured how TCR beta repertoire diversity changes with age. Four age groups were formed from the donors: young (average 16 years), middle-aged (around 40), aged (approximately 60) and long-lived (82). To avoid experimental bias, donors of different ages were randomly spread across the sequencing lanes. For two donors (one aged 18 to 30 and one aged 80 or older), the study analyzed two additional independent replicas of 1 million unique cDNA reads from the same blood draw.

Donors were under 40 systemically healthy Caucasian individuals from Russia aged roughly 6 to 95 years. Approximately 10 milliliters of peripheral blood were collected from each donor into EDTA-treated Vacutainer tubes. Ficoll-Paque density-gradient centrifugation was used to isolate PBMCs, with at least 7 million per sample. Trizol reagent was used to extract total RNA from the PBMCs, yielding at least 5.5 micrograms per sample. For every donor, an aliquot of PBMCs went through flow cytometry to measure the percentages of naive CD45RAhigh/CD27high T cells. Libraries came from 5' RACE. TCRdb lists the instrument as Illumina HiSeq 2500. A second PCR of roughly 6 to 11 cycles was run with a J-beta primer mix and a sample-barcoded 5' primer. A unique molecular identifier was introduced onto each TCR beta cDNA molecule by a template-switch 5' adaptor carrying 12 random nucleotides. At least 3 million CDR3-containing paired-end reads were obtained from each sample. The Mint cDNA synthesis kit, primed by a TRBC-specific oligonucleotide, was used to synthesize first-strand cDNA from all RNA. Following uracil-DNA glycosylase treatment, a first 18-cycle PCR with universal primers M1SS and BC2_uni_R was performed on all cDNA. In the authors' own workflow: For normalization, 1 million high-quality reads were randomly selected from each sample, with every read carrying a distinct molecular identifier. Reads sharing molecular identifiers were discarded rather than binned into consensus sequences. CDR3 identification, clonotype clustering and error correction used MiTCR with a Q25 quality threshold and the strictest error-elimination algorithm. A nonparametric unseen species model with Euler transformation was used to estimate lower-bound total TCR beta diversity. Using fastp at Q25 and MiXCR, TCRdb reprocessed the public reads and kept productive beta chains. Under each unique CDR3 protein, matching rows form one entry showing the most common genes and DNA. The V and J calls and clone size come from TCRdb's table, not from the authors' own analysis. The sample records about 1.6 million distinct CDR3 sequences, approximately 32% of which are singletons. The ten largest account for approximately 11% of the sample.

Study-level results and caveats: The CMV infection status of donors was not known, potentially confounding age-related changes in expanded clonotypes. Observed TCR beta diversity correlated strongly with the percentage of naive T cells measured by flow cytometry. Estimates of total diversity from one million sequenced T cells were regarded as lower bounds and underestimates. Since profiling was done on bulk unsorted PBMCs, naive and antigen-experienced compartments could not be conclusively compared. As age increased, observed TCR beta diversity per million T cells dropped in a roughly linear way, and a significant reduction was already evident by age approximately 40. The long-lived group showed more naive CD4+ T cells, fewer expanded clones and increased TCR diversity than the aged group, suggesting age selection.

The V gene is TRBV3-1 and the J gene is TRBJ2-3, with TRBD2 matching 10 junction bases. The TCR comes from a woman in her 30s in good health. The sequenced material came from blood. The bases read TGTGCCAGCAGCCAAGGTTCAGCGGGGGGGCCTGATACGCAGTATTTT. This translates into CASSQGSAGGPDTQYF.